Presented here are 2 T cell receptor beta chains from one specimen sequenced in a study of CD8 T cells in ankylosing spondylitis. These receptors have no known antigen. Study results and caveats: Eight or nine highly homologous variants made up a TCR beta motif that seemed to typify ankylosing spondylitis blood.

TCRdb recomputed calls from the 5' RACE reads with MiXCR, one row per CDR3 protein. The sample yields about 500,000 distinct CDR3 sequences, about 13% seen once. Sequencing was done on a sample of blood, either unsorted or a sorted T cell fraction (not recorded which). The receptors here all came from a male donor with ankylosing spondylitis.

This chain joins TRBV2 and TRBJ2-2, with unresolved D. The CDR3 loop spans 14 amino acids. The germline gives CDR1 SNHLY, CDR2 FYNNEI. With 4 bases removed from V and 4 bases from J, the gap between germline ends came to 10 bases. The CDR3 loop reads CASSVLGSTGELFF. CDR3 DNA: TGTGCCAGCAGTGTGCTGGGTAGCACCGGGGAGCTGTTTTTT.

This clonotype was observed a handful of times. The chain couples TRBV7-2 to TRBJ2-5; D is perhaps TRBD1 (5 bases). In germline, CDR1 is SGHTA, CDR2 FQGNSA. This CDR3 has 16 amino acids. Trimming took 4 bases from V and 1 from J, leaving 16 bases between them. CDR3: CASSSPPGRVQETQYF. The CDR3 DNA follows: TGTGCCAGCAGCTCACCCCCAGGCAGGGTCCAAGAGACCCAGTACTTC.